This T cell receptor beta chain was identified in a study of T cells after yellow fever vaccination. The CDR3 has 13 amino acids. Germline assignment: CDR1 DFQATT and CDR2 SNEGSKA (reference sequence). V was trimmed by 3 bases and J by 7 bases, leaving 13 bases between them. Broader study findings: Post-booster samples contained most primary-vaccination clones (approximately 96% CD4, about 90% CD8).

This clonotype was seen at least ten times. Its antigen is still unknown. In making TCR cDNA, 5'RACE template switching added a universal primer site and UMIs to it. TCRdb called the 5' RACE reads again in MiXCR, with one record for every CDR3 protein. The sample carries about 140,000 distinct CDR3 sequences, less than 9.5% recorded once. The TCR sequence derives from a man aged 25 to 40 who received the YFV17D yellow fever vaccine. V gene TRBV20-1 combines with J gene TRBJ1-5; a possible D gene is TRBD1 (6 bases). The sample in question was CD4+ T cells sorted from PBMCs, obtained 5 days after the yellow fever booster vaccination. The CDR3 bases are TGCAGTGCTAGGATGGGGGGCAGGCAGCCCCAGCATTTT. Translating gives CSARMGGRQPQHF.